Each of the 26 T cell receptor beta chains below was sequenced from the same sample in a study of shared clonotypes between healthy human individuals. The table came from immunoSEQ multiplex PCR; TCRdb's copy has only in-frame clones and leaves some out. Altogether 1,500,000 or so clones are present, just under 99% being singletons, with the ten largest covering 0.3% to 0.45%. Specimen: naive CD4+ T cells sorted from blood. Subset meaning: CD45RA+ positively selected. These receptors were taken from a man aged 30-40 years in good health.

The CDR3 nucleotides are TGTGCCAGCAGCCTACTTACGGGACAGGGGGCCACTGAAGCTTTCTTT. Residues: CASSLLTGQGATEAFF. The V gene is TRBV13, the J gene TRBJ1-1; 12 bases align to TRBD1. Unmatched junction bases numbered 8, after V lost 5 bases and J lost 4 bases. The germline CDR1 and CDR2 sequences are PRHDT and FYEKMQ (reference sequence). The CDR3 contains 16 residues.

A remark on this clone: Other DNA sequences within the sample encode an identical CDR3. The chain has TRBV9 and TRBJ2-2; TRBD1 matches 8 bases. After removal of 4 bases from V and 4 bases from J, the junction contained 6 bases not matched to a gene. CDR1 is SGDLS and CDR2 is YYNGEE in the germline V gene. The CDR3 totals 15 residues. The CDR3 spells CASSSQGAGTGELFF. The CDR3, as DNA: TGTGCCAGCAGCTCTCAGGGGGCCGGCACCGGGGAGCTGTTTTTT.

The chain is built from TRBV11-2 and TRBJ2-5, with D hard to call. In germline, CDR1 is SGHAT, CDR2 FQNNGV. This CDR3 is 14 amino acids long. Trimming removed 2 bases at V and 0 bases at J, with 7 bases between. The CDR3 region is CASSLMNNQETQYF. The CDR3 region has the DNA TGTGCCAGCAGCTTAATGAATAACCAAGAGACCCAGTACTTC.

V usage is TRBV28 and J usage is TRBJ1-2; tentatively, D is TRBD1 (5 bases). Germline lookup yields CDR1 MDHEN and CDR2 SYDVKM. CDR3 length: 12 amino acids. The ends were cut back, 2 bases at V and 8 bases at J, with 9 bases in the middle. This CDR3 is CASSLIQGGYTF. CDR3 sequence (DNA): TGTGCCAGCAGTTTAATCCAGGGCGGCTACACCTTC.

The chain recombines TRBV7-2 with TRBJ2-1; 11 bases align to TRBD2. CDR1 and CDR2 (germline): SGHTA, FQGNSA. The CDR3 sequence is 17 residues long. The V gene end was trimmed by 2 bases and the J gene end by 0 bases; junction bases not matched to a gene: 3. The CDR3 here is CASSLFTSGSSYNEQFF. CDR3 bases: TGTGCCAGCAGCTTATTTACTAGCGGGAGCTCCTACAATGAGCAGTTCTTC.

The chain is built from TRBV14 and TRBJ2-1; TRBD2 matches at 7 bases. The CDR3 totals 20 residues. Per germline, CDR1 SGHDN and CDR2 FVKESK. The V and J ends lost 1 base and 2 bases, in that order; junction bases with no gene match: 17. The CDR3 DNA follows: TGTGCCAGCAGCCAAGGGGTGACAAGCGGGATCTCCGAAGCCTACAATGAGCAGTTCTTC. Residues: CASSQGVTSGISEAYNEQFF.

V gene TRBV18 combines with J gene TRBJ1-5; perhaps TRBD1 as D (6 bases). Trimming removed 3 bases at V and 7 bases at J, with 13 bases between. Germline V gives CDR1 KGHSH, CDR2 LQKENI. The CDR3 loop spans 14 amino acids. Written as DNA, the CDR3 is TGTGCCAGCTCACCGTTAGGGGGAGAACAGCCCCAGCATTTT. Amino acid sequence: CASSPLGGEQPQHF.

The chain recombines TRBV14 with TRBJ2-3; 8 nucleotides match TRBD2. V was pared by 6 bases and J by 4 bases, with 15 bases of the junction left unmatched. CDR1 and CDR2 (germline): SGHDN, FVKESK. This CDR3 contains 17 residues. CDR3 DNA sequence: TGTGCCAGCAGTCCCGCCGGGCGAGCACTAGCGGCAGATACGCAGTATTTT. Translation gives CASSPAGRALAADTQYF.

The V gene is TRBV11-3, the J gene TRBJ2-2; D unclear. Trimming took 1 base from V and 5 from J, leaving 17 bases between them. CDR1 is SGHNT and CDR2 is YENEEA in the germline V gene. CDR3 length: 17 amino acids. CDR3 in amino acids: CASSLGFGVERTGELFF. The CDR3 DNA reads as TGTGCCAGCAGCTTAGGATTTGGGGTCGAGAGGACCGGGGAGCTGTTTTTT.

The chain recombines TRBV5-4 with TRBJ1-2; D perhaps matches TRBD1 (5 bases). V was clipped by 2 bases and J by 8 bases, with 10 bases between them. Germline CDR1 is SGHNT and CDR2 is YYREEE (reference sequence). This CDR3 is 12 amino acids long. As DNA, the CDR3 is TGTGCCAGCAGCTTAGGGGTGTCCGGCTACACCTTC. Translating it yields CASSLGVSGYTF.

This sequence joins TRBV7-2 and TRBJ2-7, with unresolved D. The germline V gene encodes CDR1 SGHTA and CDR2 FQGNSA. CDR3 length: 15 amino acids. V was cut by 5 bases and J by 1 base, with 15 bases left in between. The CDR3 reads CASSPLVGASYEQYF. Here the CDR3 DNA reads TGTGCCAGCAGCCCGTTGGTCGGCGCTTCCTACGAGCAGTACTTC.

The chain joins TRBV28 to TRBJ2-1; D might be TRBD1 (6 bases). V was trimmed by 1 base and J by 6 bases, leaving 7 bases between them. The CDR3 sequence is 13 residues long. Germline CDR1 MDHEN, CDR2 SYDVKM. The CDR3 region is CASSLFRGNEQFF. The CDR3 DNA is TGTGCCAGCAGTTTATTCAGGGGCAATGAGCAGTTCTTC.

This clone was counted once. The chain recombines TRBV30 with TRBJ1-1, with D perhaps matching TRBD1 (5 bases). The V end lost 3 bases, the J end lost 0 bases, and 14 bases lay between the germline ends. The CDR3 extends over 15 amino acids. CDR1 and CDR2 (germline): GTSNPN, SVGIG (reference sequence). The CDR3 loop reads CAWSATGRMNTEAFF. The CDR3 DNA is TGTGCCTGGAGCGCAACGGGACGGATGAACACTGAAGCTTTCTTT.

This clone was picked up one time. The V and J genes are TRBV7-2 and TRBJ2-5; the D is unclear. This CDR3 spans 15 amino acids. Germline CDR1 and CDR2: SGHTA and FQGNSA. V was cut by 2 bases and J by 1 base, with 11 bases left in between. The CDR3 nucleotides read TGTGCCAGCAGCTTAATGGCAGATTTCCAAGAGACCCAGTACTTC. It encodes CASSLMADFQETQYF.

The rearrangement joins TRBV28 to TRBJ2-3; 16 positions agree with TRBD2. CDR3 length: 16 residues. Germline V gene data show CDR1 as MDHEN and CDR2 as SYDVKM. The trim removed 4 bases at V and 5 bases at J, leaving 3 bases unmatched. The CDR3: CASSSGLAGGLDTQYF. The CDR3 coding sequence is TGTGCCAGCAGTTCGGGACTAGCGGGAGGGTTAGATACGCAGTATTTT.

Only one count was recorded for this clone. This chain uses TRBV5-8 with TRBJ1-5, with TRBD1 as a possible D gene (5 bases). V dropped 0 bases and J dropped 3 bases, with 10 bases sitting between them. This CDR3 comprises 15 residues. Germline lookup yields CDR1 SGHTS and CDR2 YDEGEE. CDR3 bases: TGTGCCAGCAGCTTGGGGGGGACTCCCAATCAGCCCCAGCATTTT. It specifies CASSLGGTPNQPQHF. The full variable domain, with the rest looked up from reference TRBV5-8 and TRBJ1-5, is EAGVTQSPTHLIKTRGQQATLRCSPISGHTSVYWYQQALGLGLQFLLWYDEGEERNRGNFPPRFSGRQFPNYSSELNVNALELEDSALYLCASSLGGTPNQPQHFGDGTRLSIL.

About this clone: Other DNA sequences of this sample code for an identical CDR3. The V gene is TRBV2, the J gene TRBJ2-3; no reliable D call. CDR3 length: 13 amino acids. V was pared by 4 bases and J by 1 base, with 6 bases between. Germline CDR1 reads SNHLY; CDR2 reads FYNNEI. The CDR3 coding sequence is TGTGCCAGCAGTGGTGAGGGCACAGATACGCAGTATTTT. The encoded protein is CASSGEGTDTQYF.

V is TRBV9 and J is TRBJ2-3; a possible D gene is TRBD2 (6 bases). The CDR3 sequence is 14 residues long. Germline lookup yields CDR1 SGDLS and CDR2 YYNGEE. Trimming pared 5 bases from V and 1 base from J, leaving 11 bases between. The chain's CDR3 is CASRLGEGTDTQYF. DNA for the CDR3: TGTGCCAGCAGGTTGGGGGAGGGCACAGATACGCAGTATTTT.

This CDR3 is CASSFLPGVGPYEQYF. The CDR3 DNA reads TGCGCCAGCAGCTTTCTTCCGGGAGTCGGACCCTACGAGCAGTACTTC. The V gene is TRBV5-1, the J gene TRBJ2-7; D might be TRBD2 (6 bases). The germline V gene has CDR1 SGHRS and CDR2 YFSETQ. Trimming stripped 2 bases from V and 2 bases from J, with 17 bases between. This CDR3 spans 16 amino acids. The full variable domain, completed using reference TRBV5-1 and TRBJ2-7, is KAGVTQTPRYLIKTRGQQVTLSCSPISGHRSVSWYQQTPGQGLQFLFEYFSETQRNKGNFPGRFSGRQFSNSRSEMNVSTLELGDSALYLCASSFLPGVGPYEQYFGPGTRLTVT.

The chain is built from TRBV11-2 and TRBJ2-3, with 8 bases identical to TRBD2. The ends lost 2 bases at V and 1 base at J; junction bases unmatched: 5. This CDR3 region has 16 residues. Germline V gives CDR1 SGHAT, CDR2 FQNNGV. The CDR3 DNA sequence: TGTGCCAGCAGCTTAATCTCAGCGGGGGGCACAGATACGCAGTATTTT. It specifies CASSLISAGGTDTQYF.

This rearrangement joins TRBV28 to TRBJ2-2; 8 bases are shared with TRBD2. Germline CDR1 reads MDHEN; CDR2 reads SYDVKM. CDR3 size: 17 residues. Trimming at V came to 5 bases and at J to 3 bases, leaving 11 bases not matched to a gene. The chain's CDR3 is CASSADAGSGDTGELFF. In DNA, the CDR3 is TGTGCCAGCAGTGCCGATGCTGGTAGCGGGGACACCGGGGAGCTGTTTTTT.

The chain links TRBV7-9 to TRBJ1-4, with D unresolved. Trimming shortened V by 3 bases and J by 0 bases, and 8 bases separated the two germline ends. The CDR3 has 15 residues. From germline, CDR1 is SEHNR and CDR2 FQNEAQ (reference sequence). The CDR3, as DNA: TGTGCCAGCAGCTTCGGACGGTCAACTAATGAAAAACTGTTTTTT. Translated, it gives CASSFGRSTNEKLFF.

The rearrangement uses TRBV2 and TRBJ1-1; D is ambiguous. The CDR3 covers 12 residues. V gave up 7 bases and J gave up 1 base, with 7 bases separating them. Germline V gene sequence: CDR1 SNHLY, CDR2 FYNNEI. The CDR3 DNA reads as TGTGCCAGCAAAGATCAGAACACTGAAGCTTTCTTT. Protein product: CASKDQNTEAFF.

The chain employs TRBV15 and TRBJ1-2, with D unclear. The V gene lost 0 bases and the J gene lost 6 bases, with 11 bases spanning the gap. This CDR3 comprises 14 residues. Germline assignment: CDR1 LNHNV and CDR2 YYDKDF (reference sequence). The CDR3 bases are TGTGCCACCAGCAGAGATCTGGCGGATGATGGCTACACCTTC. It encodes CATSRDLADDGYTF.

This clone was recorded only once. The V and J genes are TRBV5-1 and TRBJ2-6, with 7 bases aligning to TRBD1. Per the germline V gene, CDR1 is SGHRS and CDR2 is YFSETQ. The CDR3 loop spans 21 amino acids. The junction had 21 bases not matched to a gene; V was cut back by 4 bases and J by 2 bases. The CDR3 is CASSRPLGTVTAPTGANVLTF. In DNA, the CDR3 is TGCGCCAGCAGCCGGCCGCTTGGGACAGTTACTGCCCCTACTGGGGCCAACGTCCTGACTTTC.

The chain couples TRBV5-4 to TRBJ2-3, with 7 bases identical to TRBD1. The ends lost 5 bases at V and 0 bases at J; junction bases unmatched: 9. The V gene's germline CDR1 is SGHNT and CDR2 YYREEE (reference sequence). The CDR3 is made up of 16 amino acids. The CDR3 is CASRTSQGLSTDTQYF. The CDR3, as DNA: TGTGCCAGCAGAACGTCACAGGGGCTAAGCACAGATACGCAGTATTTT.